A selection of T cell receptor beta chains follows, all from one sample in a study of regulatory T cells in long-lasting Graves disease. TCRdb analysed the multiplex PCR reads with MiXCR anew, one entry per CDR3 protein. Here the sample spans some 330,000 distinct CDR3 sequences, 20% to 25% being singletons. This sample comprised peripheral blood mononuclear cells (PBMCs), obtained when the disease was refractory, from a patient treated with antithyroid drugs. The origin of the receptors is a woman in her forties with Graves disease. Both conserved end residues are part of each CDR3. A D gene is named only where the DNA matches it firmly. The size of a clone is reported for some rows only, either as once, few or many, or as a class for expanded clones.

abundance | d_gene | j_gene | v_gene | CDR3nt | CDR3aa
many | TRBD2 | TRBJ2-5 | TRBV28 | TGTGCCAGCAGTTCAACCGGGACTAGCGGGGGGTTAACCCAGTACTTC | CASSSTGTSGGLTQYF
once | TRBD1 | TRBJ2-1 | TRBV29-1 | TGCAGCGTTGGACAGGGGAGCTCCTACAATGAGCAGTTCTTC | CSVGQGSSYNEQFF
few | . | TRBJ2-7 | TRBV5-4 | TGTGCCAGCAGCCGAAGGGGGGCCTACGAGCAGTACTTC | CASSRRGAYEQYF
many | . | TRBJ1-5 | TRBV12-3/TRBV12-4 | TGTGCCAGCAGTTTTCGAGGGCTTGGGAATCAGCCCCAGCATTTT | CASSFRGLGNQPQHF
many | . | TRBJ2-5 | TRBV12-3/TRBV12-4 | TGTGCCAGCAGTTTATGGTCAGGGCTCCAAGAGACCCAGTACTTC | CASSLWSGLQETQYF
many | TRBD1 | TRBJ1-4 | TRBV5-1 | TGCGCCAGCAGCTATTCGACAGGGGGCGAAAAACTGTTTTTT | CASSYSTGGEKLFF
once | TRBD1 | TRBJ2-5 | TRBV7-9 | TGTGCCAGCAGCTTATGCACAGGGGAAGAGACCCAGTACTTC | CASSLCTGEETQYF
few | TRBD1 | TRBJ2-2 | TRBV6-2/TRBV6-3 | TGTGCCAGCAGTTACTCGATCGGGACAGGGTATAACACCGGGGAGCTGTTTTTT | CASSYSIGTGYNTGELFF
. | TRBD2 | TRBJ2-2 | TRBV5-1 | TGCGCCAGCAGGCAGGCCTCCGGGACTAGCGGTACCGGGGAGCTGTTTTTT | CASRQASGTSGTGELFF
. | . | TRBJ1-2 | TRBV6-1 | TGTGCCAGCAGTAAAATATCGGGGGGGCAGTCAACGCGTGGCTACACCTTC | CASSKISGGQSTRGYTF
few | . | TRBJ2-7 | TRBV12-3/TRBV12-4 | TGTGCCAGCAGTTTAACAGGGCGAGGCTACGAGCAGTACTTC | CASSLTGRGYEQYF
. | . | TRBJ2-2 | TRBV5-1 | TGCGCCAGCAACCCTTTCGGCACCGGGGAGCTGTTTTTT | CASNPFGTGELFF
. | TRBD2 | TRBJ2-1 | TRBV29-1 | TGCAGCTCCTCAGCGGGAGGGCCATCCAATGAGCAGTTCTTC | CSSSAGGPSNEQFF
. | TRBD1 | TRBJ2-3 | TRBV2 | TGTGCCTGCAGTGAGCTCCGACAGGGGGCCGGAGATACGCAGTATTTT | CACSELRQGAGDTQYF
. | . | TRBJ2-3 | TRBV20-1 | TGCAGTGCGCCAGCGGCCCTTGGCACAGATACGCAGTATTTT | CSAPAALGTDTQYF
. | . | TRBJ2-7 | TRBV12-3/TRBV12-4 | TGTGCCAGCAGGCTTTGGGGGGTCCACGAGCAGTACTTC | CASRLWGVHEQYF
many | . | TRBJ1-5 | TRBV28 | TGTGCCAGCCTCTCGGGGGGGGCGAGCAATCAGCCCCAGCATTTT | CASLSGGASNQPQHF
many | TRBD1 | TRBJ1-1 | TRBV27 | TGTGCCAGCAGTGAAAGACAGGGCGGCACTGAAGCTTTCTTT | CASSERQGGTEAFF
once | . | TRBJ1-2 | TRBV7-9 | TGTGCCAGCTCAGTCCGGAGGGGCTACACCTTC | CASSVRRGYTF
many | . | TRBJ1-1 | TRBV28 | TGTGCCAGCAGTTTATATTTTCCCGGGACATCTGGCTTGAACACTGAAGCTTTCTTT | CASSLYFPGTSGLNTEAFF
. | TRBD2 | TRBJ2-7 | TRBV7-8 | TGTGCCAGCAGCTTATATGGGACTAGCTCCTACGAGCAGTACTTC | CASSLYGTSSYEQYF
. | . | TRBJ2-2 | TRBV6-1 | TGTGCCAGCAGCGGGACCTTAAACACCGGGGAGCTGTTTTTT | CASSGTLNTGELFF
many | . | TRBJ2-7 | TRBV12-3/TRBV12-4 | TGTGCCAGCAGAGAGACAGGCTCCTACGAGCAGTACTTC | CASRETGSYEQYF
many | . | TRBJ1-2 | TRBV28 | TGTGCCAGCAGTTTATTAGGGGGACAAGAACTTGGCTACACCTTC | CASSLLGGQELGYTF
. | . | TRBJ2-5 | TRBV30 | TGTGCCTGGGGTAAACATGGGTCGGAGACCCAGTACTTC | CAWGKHGSETQYF
. | . | TRBJ2-7 | TRBV27 | TGTGCCAGCAGCCCCTTCCCGGGATCCTACGAGCAGTACTTC | CASSPFPGSYEQYF
few | TRBD2 | TRBJ2-2 | TRBV2 | TGTGCCAGCAGTGAAACGGGAGGTCTTTCGAACACCGGGGAGCTGTTTTTT | CASSETGGLSNTGELFF
. | TRBD2 | TRBJ2-7 | TRBV27 | TGTGCCAGCGGAACTAGCGGGGCCATAACCTACGAGCAGTACTTC | CASGTSGAITYEQYF
many | . | TRBJ1-5 | TRBV2 | TGTGCCAGCAGCAAGGACAGCGGGAGCAATCAGCCCCAGCATTTT | CASSKDSGSNQPQHF